This is a list of T cell receptor beta chains from one sample in a study of shared clonotypes between healthy human individuals. The repertoire was sequenced with immunoSEQ multiplex PCR; TCRdb's copy has only in-frame clones and lacks some. The table has approximately 500,000 clones, approximately 81% seen once. Sequences were obtained from PBMCs. These receptors were obtained from a woman in her thirties or forties in good health. Some clones in this sample may be carry-over from other donors' samples. Both conserved end residues are part of each CDR3. The D gene is left open where the match is weak. Only some rows state a clone size, as once, few, many or a class for expanded clones.

D gene	V gene	J gene	clone size	CDR3 protein	CDR3 DNA
.	TRBV19	TRBJ1-2	.	CASSITIRIYGYTF	TGTGCCAGTAGTATAACCATAAGGATCTATGGCTACACCTTC
TRBD2	TRBV7-9	TRBJ2-1	.	CASSPTRWEREHYNEQFF	TGTGCCAGCAGCCCAACCAGATGGGAGCGGGAACACTACAATGAGCAGTTCTTC
TRBD1	TRBV5-4	TRBJ2-2	.	CASSLMTGGSGELFF	TGTGCCAGCAGCTTAATGACAGGGGGCTCCGGGGAGCTGTTTTTT
.	TRBV7-6	TRBJ2-7	.	CASSLSPGVHEQYF	TGTGCCAGCAGCTTATCGCCGGGGGTCCACGAGCAGTACTTC
TRBD2	TRBV10-3	TRBJ2-1	.	CAISESSGRPGEQFF	TGTGCCATCAGTGAGTCTAGCGGGAGGCCGGGGGAGCAGTTCTTC
TRBD2	TRBV7-8	TRBJ2-7	.	CASSHGGLAGNEQYF	TGTGCCAGCAGCCATGGGGGGCTAGCGGGAAACGAGCAGTACTTC
TRBD1	TRBV11-1	TRBJ2-7	.	CASSRTGGGFYEQYF	TGTGCCAGCAGTCGGACAGGAGGAGGATTCTACGAGCAGTACTTC
TRBD2	TRBV29-1	TRBJ2-2	.	CSVGVAGGNTGELFF	TGCAGCGTTGGTGTAGCGGGAGGAAACACCGGGGAGCTGTTTTTT
.	TRBV19	TRBJ1-1	.	CASSIVGGGTEAFF	TGTGCCAGTAGTATAGTGGGCGGAGGCACTGAAGCTTTCTTT
.	TRBV5-1	TRBJ2-3	.	CASSLARAGSTTDTQYF	TGCGCCAGCAGCTTGGCCAGGGCGGGAAGTACCACAGATACGCAGTATTTT
TRBD2	TRBV28	TRBJ2-7	.	CASSSAGTSGDLYEQYF	TGTGCCAGCAGTTCTGCGGGGACTAGCGGAGATCTCTACGAGCAGTACTTC
.	TRBV19	TRBJ2-2	.	CASSSYTGELFF	TGTGCCAGTAGTAGCTACACCGGGGAGCTGTTTTTT
.	TRBV18	TRBJ2-5	.	CASSPRVGQETQYF	TGTGCCAGCTCACCACGAGTCGGACAAGAGACCCAGTACTTC
TRBD2	TRBV5-4	TRBJ2-1	.	CASSLGGLAVYNEQFF	TGTGCCAGCAGCTTGGGAGGACTAGCGGTGTATAATGAGCAGTTCTTC
.	TRBV30	TRBJ2-3	.	CAWSASSATQYF	TGTGCCTGGAGCGCCTCTAGCGCAACGCAGTATTTT
.	TRBV5-6	TRBJ1-4	.	CASSFTQRSNEKLFF	TGTGCCAGCAGCTTTACCCAAAGGTCTAATGAAAAACTGTTTTTT
.	TRBV19	TRBJ2-4	few	CASSALDGGIKNIQYF	TGTGCCAGTAGTGCGCTAGATGGGGGGATTAAAAACATTCAGTACTTC
.	TRBV10-3	TRBJ1-1	.	CAISWEGAEAFF	TGTGCCATCAGCTGGGAGGGGGCTGAAGCTTTCTTT
TRBD2	TRBV28	TRBJ2-5	.	CATLAGNQETQYF	TGTGCCACCCTAGCGGGAAACCAAGAGACCCAGTACTTC
.	TRBV11-3	TRBJ2-1	.	CASSLGAERSEQFF	TGTGCCAGCAGCTTAGGGGCCGAGCGATCGGAGCAGTTCTTC
.	TRBV30	TRBJ1-2	.	CAWSPRTDGYTF	TGTGCCTGGAGCCCCCGGACGGATGGCTACACCTTC
.	TRBV28	TRBJ1-1	few	CARPGNTEAFF	TGTGCCCGCCCCGGGAACACTGAAGCTTTCTTT
TRBD2	TRBV2	TRBJ2-5	once	CASRAGGQETQYF	TGTGCCAGCCGAGCGGGAGGGCAAGAGACCCAGTACTTC
TRBD2	TRBV7-2	TRBJ2-7	.	CASSLSGGRARYEQYF	TGTGCCAGCAGCTTATCGGGCGGGAGGGCCCGGTACGAGCAGTACTTC
.	TRBV7-2	TRBJ1-2	.	CASSATPPNYGYTF	TGTGCCAGCAGCGCGACACCTCCCAACTATGGCTACACCTTC
.	TRBV7-2	TRBJ1-3	.	CASSLRRVSGNTIYF	TGTGCCAGCAGCTTAAGAAGGGTCTCTGGAAACACCATATATTTT
.	TRBV9	TRBJ2-1	.	CASSALQGSEQFF	TGTGCCAGCAGCGCCCTGCAGGGGTCCGAGCAGTTCTTC
TRBD2	TRBV5-3	TRBJ2-1	once	CARSSSSVAGGVGNEQFF	TGTGCCAGAAGTTCCTCCTCTGTAGCGGGAGGAGTGGGCAATGAGCAGTTCTTC
TRBD2	TRBV5-4	TRBJ2-1	few	CASSSGLAGGFEQFF	TGTGCCAGCAGCTCGGGACTAGCGGGAGGGTTTGAGCAGTTCTTC
TRBD2	TRBV5-1	TRBJ2-5	.	CASSSGLVGLRGETQYF	TGCGCCAGCAGCTCCGGACTAGTCGGGCTAAGAGGGGAGACCCAGTACTTC
TRBD1	TRBV19	TRBJ1-2	.	CASSEDRDNYGYTF	TGTGCCAGTAGTGAGGACAGGGATAACTATGGCTACACCTTC
.	TRBV7-9	TRBJ2-1	.	CASSTRRQESYNEQFF	TGTGCCAGCAGCACCCGGCGACAGGAATCTTACAATGAGCAGTTCTTC
TRBD1	TRBV5-5	TRBJ1-1	.	CASSLGWTGGVEVAFF	TGTGCCAGCAGCTTGGGGTGGACAGGGGGCGTTGAAGTAGCTTTCTTT
.	TRBV28	TRBJ2-6	.	CASSFMSSASGANVLTF	TGTGCCAGCAGTTTCATGAGCAGTGCTAGTGGGGCCAACGTCCTGACTTTC
.	TRBV7-2	TRBJ2-6	.	CASSLIYSGANVLTF	TGTGCCAGCAGCTTAATATACTCTGGGGCCAACGTCCTGACTTTC
.	TRBV28	TRBJ1-1	.	CASSLLKNTEAFF	TGTGCCAGCAGTTTATTAAAGAACACTGAAGCTTTCTTT
.	TRBV30	TRBJ1-6	.	CAWRGQGDSPLHF	TGTGCCTGGAGGGGTCAGGGTGATTCACCCCTCCACTTT
TRBD1	TRBV7-9	TRBJ1-1	once	CASSNPGQLENTEAFF	TGTGCCAGCAGCAATCCGGGACAGCTAGAAAACACTGAAGCTTTCTTT
TRBD2	TRBV6-6	TRBJ2-1	.	CASSPPGLAGYNEQFF	TGTGCCAGCAGCCCCCCTGGACTAGCGGGATACAATGAGCAGTTCTTC
.	TRBV5-1	TRBJ2-4	many	CASSLSGTGAKNIQYF	TGCGCCAGCAGCTTGTCGGGGACTGGGGCCAAAAACATTCAGTACTTC
TRBD1	TRBV28	TRBJ1-2	.	CASRDDRGPGYTF	TGTGCCAGCAGGGACGACAGGGGGCCTGGCTACACCTTC
.	TRBV2	TRBJ2-2	.	CASSERGVWAGELFF	TGTGCCAGCAGTGAGCGGGGAGTCTGGGCCGGGGAGCTGTTTTTT
.	TRBV2	TRBJ1-1	.	CASRAEGRQNTEAFF	TGTGCCAGCAGGGCAGAGGGACGGCAGAACACTGAAGCTTTCTTT
.	TRBV30	TRBJ2-1	.	CAWSALYNEQFF	TGTGCCTGGAGTGCCCTTTACAATGAGCAGTTCTTC
.	TRBV2	TRBJ1-1	.	CTSSEGRGSQPTEAFF	TGTACCAGCAGCGAGGGGCGGGGCAGCCAACCTACTGAAGCCTTCTTT
.	TRBV7-6	TRBJ2-7	.	CASSVAPYEQYF	TGTGCCAGCAGCGTGGCTCCCTACGAGCAGTACTTC
TRBD2	TRBV18	TRBJ2-1	.	CASSLPGGRGEQFF	TGTGCCAGCTCACTACCTGGGGGGAGGGGTGAGCAGTTCTTC
TRBD2	TRBV7-8	TRBJ2-5	few	CASSQRPSGTQETQYF	TGTGCCAGCAGCCAAAGGCCTAGCGGGACGCAAGAGACCCAGTACTTC